This T cell receptor (beta chain) was retrieved from a study of shared clonotypes between healthy human individuals. The overall study: Sampling drew on donors who were a couple of women and a few men aged 18 to 49. The study, taken as a whole, reports: Researchers sampled blood only, noting tissue repertoires likely differ.

Comment on this clone: Its antigen is as yet unknown.

The CDR3 is made up of 14 amino acids. V was pared by 4 bases and J by 3 bases, with 10 bases between. In germline, CDR1 is MNHEY, CDR2 SMNVEV (reference sequence). Donors were healthy HIV-negative adults without recent acute infections or vaccinations. As processed by the authors: ImmunoSEQ gave junction-only sequences without quality scores, so filtering differed. TCRdb keeps only in-frame clones here, not all; method: immunoSEQ multiplex PCR. D and trimming were read from the DNA, whereas the V and J calls and clone size are those reported in that table. The sample includes around 1.5 million clones, approximately 98% of them seen just once.

The genes are TRBV27 and TRBJ2-1; D possibly corresponds to TRBD1 (5 bases). This receptor was identified in a young man in good health. The specimen sequenced was naive CD4+ T cells sorted from blood. Documented subset: CD45RA+ positively selected. The CDR3 DNA reads as TGTGCCAGCAGTTGGACAATTTACTACAATGAGCAGTTCTTC. As protein: CASSWTIYYNEQFF.